The next 12 T cell receptor beta chains were all read from a single sample in a study of molecular identifiers for immune sequencing clone quantification. TCRdb independently ran MiXCR on the PCR reads; one entry per CDR3 protein. The sample has hundreds of thousands of distinct CDR3 sequences, less than 30% seen once. The sample consisted of naive CD8+ T cells from blood, with Jurkat cell RNA spiked in. Subset defined: FACS-sorted CD8+CD4-CCR7+CD45RA+ naive T cells. The receptors were gathered from a human donor in good health. Some libraries in this study had Jurkat cell RNA spiked in.

This clonotype has a handful of counts. The rearrangement links TRBV19 to TRBJ2-7, with D tentatively TRBD1 (6 bases). The CDR3 sequence is 13 residues long. CDR1 and CDR2 (germline): LNHDA, SQIVND (reference sequence). V shed 2 bases and J shed 3 bases, with 8 bases lying between them. The CDR3 region has the DNA TGTGCCAGTAGTATATCAGGGGACTACGAGCAGTACTTC. Translation gives CASSISGDYEQYF.

The sample holds many counts of this clonotype. The V gene is TRBV10-3, the J gene TRBJ2-7, with D maybe TRBD2 (6 bases). Germline CDR1 and CDR2: ENHRY and SYGVKD. The CDR3 totals 15 residues. V was shortened by 0 bases and J by 0 bases, with 9 bases between the two germline ends. CDR3: CAISESSSDSYEQYF. CDR3 in DNA: TGTGCCATCAGTGAGTCGTCTAGCGACTCCTACGAGCAGTACTTC.

To note about this clonotype: A much larger clonotype is one base distant, so this may be a read error. The chain carries TRBV20-1 and TRBJ2-7; a possible D gene is TRBD1 (6 bases). Germline values: CDR1 DFQATT, CDR2 SNEGSKA (reference sequence). The CDR3 is 13 residues long. V dropped 6 bases and J dropped 1 base, with 13 bases sitting between them. CDR3 protein: CSARPGASYEQYF. CDR3 bases: TGCAGTGCCCGCCCAGGGGCTTCCTACGAGCAGTACTTC.

This clonotype was picked up a small number of times. The chain recombines TRBV11-2 with TRBJ2-7, with 13 bases identical to TRBD2. The J segment lost 0 bases and the V segment lost 5 bases, leaving 4 bases of the junction unmatched. The CDR3 runs to 16 residues. Per germline, CDR1 SGHAT and CDR2 FQNNGV. The CDR3 coding sequence is TGTGCCAGCAGCCCGGGACTAGCGGGAAACTCCTACGAGCAGTACTTC. Translated, it gives CASSPGLAGNSYEQYF.

Details on this clonotype: A single base separates this from a much larger clone, so it may be a read error. The rearrangement uses TRBV28 and TRBJ2-3; 8 nucleotides match TRBD2. The junction had 13 bases not matched to a gene; V was cut back by 8 bases and J by 3 bases. The germline V gene has CDR1 MDHEN and CDR2 SYDVKM. This CDR3 contains 16 residues. CDR3 sequence reads: CASYGEERERTDTQYF. CDR3 DNA sequence: TGTGCCAGCTACGGCGAGGAGCGGGAGCGTACAGATACGCAGTATTTT. Full variable domain (remainder filled in from reference TRBV28 and TRBJ2-3): DVKVTQSSRYLVKRTGEKVFLECVQDMDHENMFWYRQDPGLGLRLIYFSYDVKMKEKGDIPEGYSVSREKKERFSLILESASTNQTSMYLCASYGEERERTDTQYFGPGTRLTVL.

As to this clonotype: A much more abundant neighbour one base away suggests this may be a read error. The chain couples TRBV4-3 to TRBJ2-7, with D uncertain. CDR3 length: 16 residues. Trimming took 4 bases from V and 2 from J, leaving 18 bases between them. Germline V gives CDR1 LGHNA, CDR2 YSLEER. The CDR3 loop reads CASSRDHFGRAYEQYF. The CDR3 DNA reads as TGCGCCAGCAGCCGAGATCATTTCGGCCGAGCCTACGAGCAGTACTTC.

The chain joins TRBV20-1 to TRBJ2-1; 7 bases agree with TRBD2. Germline V CDR1 and CDR2: DFQATT, SNEGSKA (reference sequence). V shed 3 bases and J 5 bases; nucleotides not matched to a gene: 4. This CDR3 is built from 13 residues. DNA of the CDR3: TGCAGTGCTAGCGGGGGGACGCACAATGAGCAGTTCTTC. It specifies CSASGGTHNEQFF.

The rearrangement joins TRBV5-1 to TRBJ1-1, with TRBD1 as a possible D gene (5 bases). The CDR3 is made up of 14 amino acids. With 3 bases removed from V and 4 bases from J, the gap between germline ends came to 13 bases. Germline V CDR1 and CDR2: SGHRS, YFSETQ. As DNA, the CDR3 is TGCGCCAGCAGCTGGGGCAACTCGGGCACTGAAGCTTTCTTT. This encodes CASSWGNSGTEAFF.

About this clonotype itself: A far more abundant clone sits one base away, making this likely a read error. The conserved final phenylalanine or tryptophan is absent from the CDR3, which likely points to a read error. The chain joins TRBV5-1 to TRBJ1-1; 8 positions agree with TRBD1. The germline V gene has CDR1 SGHRS and CDR2 YFSETQ. J lost 0 bases, V lost 4 bases, and 5 bases had no gene match. This CDR3 region has 15 residues. This CDR3 is CASSPWTGMNTEAFL. As DNA, the CDR3 is TGCGCCAGCAGCCCCTGGACAGGGATGAACACTGAAGCTTTCCTT.

In this sample, this clonotype turned up a few times. This chain uses TRBV2 with TRBJ2-1, with D possibly called TRBD1 or TRBD2 (5 bases each). V was trimmed by 11 bases and J by 1 base, leaving 15 bases between them. The CDR3 extends over 14 amino acids. Looked up from germline, CDR1 is SNHLY and CDR2 is FYNNEI. DNA for the CDR3: TGTGCCTGGGGACGCCCGGGGTCCTACAATGAGCAGTTCTTC. Amino acid sequence: CAWGRPGSYNEQFF.

This clonotype has ten or more counts. This chain links TRBV6-5 with TRBJ2-6; no clear D. Trimming pared 6 bases from V and 0 bases from J, leaving 9 bases between. The germline V gene encodes CDR1 MNHEY and CDR2 SVGAGI. The CDR3 consists of 15 residues. The CDR3 coding sequence is TGTGCCAGCAGCGCAGAGAGCTCTGGGGCCAACGTCCTGACTTTC. It specifies CASSAESSGANVLTF.

Details on this clonotype: Given a much more abundant clone one base away, this may be a read error. The chain is built from TRBV7-9 and TRBJ2-1, with TRBD1 matching 12 bases. This CDR3 has 15 amino acids. V gave up 5 bases and J gave up 8 bases; unmatched junction bases: 7. In germline, CDR1 is SEHNR, CDR2 FQNEAQ (reference sequence). The CDR3 DNA is TGTGCCAGCAGCCCCGGGACAGGGGGCTTACATGAGCAGTTCTTC. Its protein product is CASSPGTGGLHEQFF.